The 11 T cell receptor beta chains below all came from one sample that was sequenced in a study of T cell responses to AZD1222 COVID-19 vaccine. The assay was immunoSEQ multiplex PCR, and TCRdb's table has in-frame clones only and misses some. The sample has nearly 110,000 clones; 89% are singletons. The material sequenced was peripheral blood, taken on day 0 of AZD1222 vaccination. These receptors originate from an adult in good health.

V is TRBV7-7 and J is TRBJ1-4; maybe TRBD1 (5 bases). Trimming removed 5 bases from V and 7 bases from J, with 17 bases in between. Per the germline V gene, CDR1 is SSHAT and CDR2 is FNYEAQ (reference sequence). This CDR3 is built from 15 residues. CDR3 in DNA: TGTGCCAGCAGCCCCGGGGCCATCGGTGGTGAAAAACTGTTTTTT. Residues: CASSPGAIGGEKLFF. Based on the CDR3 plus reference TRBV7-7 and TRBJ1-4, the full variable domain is GAGVSQSPRYKVTKRGQDVTLRCDPISSHATLYWYQQALGQGPEFLTYFNYEAQPDKSGLPSDRFSAERPEGSISTLTIQRTEQRDSAMYRCASSPGAIGGEKLFFGSGTQLSVL.

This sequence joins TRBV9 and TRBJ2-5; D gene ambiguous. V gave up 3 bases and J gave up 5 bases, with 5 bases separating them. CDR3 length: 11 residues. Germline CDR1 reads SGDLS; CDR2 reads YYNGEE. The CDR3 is CASSGQETQYF. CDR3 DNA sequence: TGTGCCAGCAGCGGGCAGGAGACCCAGTACTTC.

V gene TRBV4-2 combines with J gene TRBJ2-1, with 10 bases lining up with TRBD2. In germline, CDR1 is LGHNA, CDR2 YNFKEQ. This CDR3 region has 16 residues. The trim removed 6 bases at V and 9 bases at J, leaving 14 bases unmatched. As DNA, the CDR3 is TGTGCCAGCAGTCCTACGCTAGCGGGGGTAAAAGGTGAGCAGTTCTTC. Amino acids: CASSPTLAGVKGEQFF.

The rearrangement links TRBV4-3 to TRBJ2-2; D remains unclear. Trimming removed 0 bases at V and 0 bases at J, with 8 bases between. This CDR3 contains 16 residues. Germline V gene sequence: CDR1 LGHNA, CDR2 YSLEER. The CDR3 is CASSQERHPNTGELFF. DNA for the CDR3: TGCGCCAGCAGCCAAGAGCGACATCCGAACACCGGGGAGCTGTTTTTT.

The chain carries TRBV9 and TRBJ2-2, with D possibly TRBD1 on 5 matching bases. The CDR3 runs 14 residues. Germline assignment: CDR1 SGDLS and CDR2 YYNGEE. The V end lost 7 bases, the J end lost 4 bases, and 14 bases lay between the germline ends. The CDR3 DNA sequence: TGTGCCAGCGGCATGGGGCCTATCACCGGGGAGCTGTTTTTT. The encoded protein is CASGMGPITGELFF. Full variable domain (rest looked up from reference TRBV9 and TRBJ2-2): DSGVTQTPKHLITATGQRVTLRCSPRSGDLSVYWYQQSLDQGLQFLIQYYNGEERAKGNILERFSAQQFPDLHSELNLSSLELGDSALYFCASGMGPITGELFFGEGSRLTVL.

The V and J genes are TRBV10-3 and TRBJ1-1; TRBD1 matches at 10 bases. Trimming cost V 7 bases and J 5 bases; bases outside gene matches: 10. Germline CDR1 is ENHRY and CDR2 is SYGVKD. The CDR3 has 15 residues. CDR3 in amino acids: CAITQEWTGGTEAFF. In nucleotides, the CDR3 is TGTGCCATCACCCAGGAGTGGACAGGGGGGACTGAAGCTTTCTTT.

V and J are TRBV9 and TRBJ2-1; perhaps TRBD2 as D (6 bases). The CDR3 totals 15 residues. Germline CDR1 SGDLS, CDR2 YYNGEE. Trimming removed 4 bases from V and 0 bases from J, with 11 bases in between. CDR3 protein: CASSQDGSSYNEQFF. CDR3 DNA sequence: TGTGCCAGCAGCCAGGACGGGAGCTCCTACAATGAGCAGTTCTTC.

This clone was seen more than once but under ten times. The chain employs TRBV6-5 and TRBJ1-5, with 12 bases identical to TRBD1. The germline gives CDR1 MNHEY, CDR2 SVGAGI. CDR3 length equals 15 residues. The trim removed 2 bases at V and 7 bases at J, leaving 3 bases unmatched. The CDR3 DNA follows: TGTGCCAGCAGTTACGGGACAGGGGGCGGACAGCCCCAGCATTTT. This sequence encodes CASSYGTGGGQPQHF.

This CDR3 is CASSIRDRTAGNTIYF. CDR3 bases: TGTGCCAGTAGTATACGAGACAGAACGGCTGGAAACACCATATATTTT. The chain links TRBV19 to TRBJ1-3; D perhaps matches TRBD1 (5 bases). In germline, CDR1 is LNHDA, CDR2 SQIVND (reference sequence). The length of the CDR3 is 16 residues. The V and J ends lost 2 bases and 2 bases respectively, with 13 bases between them.

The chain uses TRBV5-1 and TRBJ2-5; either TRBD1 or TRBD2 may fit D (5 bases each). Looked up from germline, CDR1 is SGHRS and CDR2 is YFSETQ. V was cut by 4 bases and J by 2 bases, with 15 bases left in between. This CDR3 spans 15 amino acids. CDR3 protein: CASSVSRGAQETQYF. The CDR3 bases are TGCGCCAGCAGCGTTAGTAGAGGGGCACAAGAGACCCAGTACTTC. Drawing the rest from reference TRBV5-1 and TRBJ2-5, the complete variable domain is KAGVTQTPRYLIKTRGQQVTLSCSPISGHRSVSWYQQTPGQGLQFLFEYFSETQRNKGNFPGRFSGRQFSNSRSEMNVSTLELGDSALYLCASSVSRGAQETQYFGPGTRLLVL.

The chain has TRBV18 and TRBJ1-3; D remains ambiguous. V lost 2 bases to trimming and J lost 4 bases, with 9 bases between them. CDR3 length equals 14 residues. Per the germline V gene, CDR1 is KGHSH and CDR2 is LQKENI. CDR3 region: CASSPESRGNTIYF. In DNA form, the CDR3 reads TGTGCCAGCTCACCAGAGTCCAGGGGAAACACCATATATTTT.